This TCR beta chain was recovered during a study of STAT3 mutations in large granular lymphocyte leukemia. Turning to the study itself: Immunosuppressive therapy was given to more than half of T-LGLL patients.

TCRdb's copy holds only in-frame clones and misses some; the assay was immunoSEQ multiplex PCR. Of fewer than 4,500 clones listed, 45% to 70% are singletons. For this clone: The antigen remains unidentified. In the same sample, other DNA sequences code for this CDR3.

Study results and limitations: In about 30% of the 18 patients, new TCR clonotypes emerged after therapy. Every T-cell large granular lymphocyte leukemia patient had at least one immunodominant TCR beta clonotype.

Material: peripheral blood mononuclear cells. This TCR was recovered from a male patient aged 45-59 years with T-cell large granular lymphocyte leukemia. Some clones in this sample may be carry-over from other donors' samples.

The CDR3 nucleotides are TGCGCCAGCAGCTTGGGTGGACTTTCTGGGGCCAACGTCCTGACTTTC. Its translation is CASSLGGLSGANVLTF. V gene TRBV5-1 combines with J gene TRBJ2-6, with a weak D call TRBD2 (5 bases). Germline V gene sequence: CDR1 SGHRS, CDR2 YFSETQ. Trimming removed 0 bases at V and 1 base at J, with 8 bases between. The length of the CDR3 is 16 residues.